The 14 T cell receptor beta chains presented below share a single source sample, sequenced in a study of T cells expressing NK-cell markers. TCRdb re-called the 5' RACE reads and gives one entry per CDR3 protein, without DNA. The sample shows 200,000 to 300,000 distinct CDR3 sequences, and about 4.2% sits with its ten largest clones. Sequenced material: blood T cells: a sorted CD56 or NKG2C T cell subset, CD4+ or CD8+ T cells, or bulk PBMC T cells (not recorded which). The receptors derive from a woman aged 18-70 years in good health.

This chain joins TRBV29-1 and TRBJ2-5; TCRdb gives TRBD1 as the D gene, but with no DNA this cannot be confirmed. This CDR3 has 13 amino acids. Germline values: CDR1 SQVTM, CDR2 ANQGSEA. Here the CDR3 reads CSVRGFYQETQYF. Variable domain in full (rest from reference TRBV29-1 and TRBJ2-5): SAVISQKPSRDICQRGTSLTIQCQVDSQVTMMFWYRQQPGQSLTLIATANQGSEATYESGFVIDKFPISRPNLTFSTLTVSNMSPEDSSIYLCSVRGFYQETQYFGPGTRLLVL.

The genes are TRBV29-1 and TRBJ1-1. Germline CDR1 is SQVTM and CDR2 is ANQGSEA. The CDR3 length is 11 residues. This CDR3 reads CSAKDGSEAFF.

V gene TRBV6-1 combines with J gene TRBJ2-7. The CDR3 is made up of 15 amino acids. From germline, CDR1 is MNHNS and CDR2 SASEGT. This chain's CDR3 is CASSDAIGTSKQQYF.

The chain recombines TRBV4-3 with TRBJ2-1; as DNA is missing, the TRBD2 call by TCRdb cannot be tested. CDR3 size: 17 residues. In germline, CDR1 is LGHNA, CDR2 YSLEER. The CDR3 is CASSPSAGTKPYNEQFF.

V and J are TRBV24-1 and TRBJ2-3. CDR3 length equals 11 residues. Per germline, CDR1 KGHDR and CDR2 SFDVKD. CDR3 sequence reads: CATSESDTQYF.

The rearrangement joins TRBV4-1 to TRBJ2-2; TCRdb's assignment of TRBD1 cannot be checked, as there is no DNA. The CDR3 consists of 16 residues. Germline V CDR1 and CDR2: MGHRA, YSYEKL. The CDR3 sequence: CASSQEPPGNTGELFF.

The chain carries TRBV12-3 or TRBV12-4 and TRBJ1-1; the TCRdb call, TRBD1, lacks DNA for checking. CDR3 length: 14 residues. The CDR3 here is CASSLSAGVTEAFF.

The chain has TRBV29-1 and TRBJ1-2; TCRdb's assignment of TRBD1 cannot be checked, as there is no DNA. This CDR3 has 12 amino acids. Germline CDR1 and CDR2: SQVTM and ANQGSEA. The CDR3 loop is CSVRGHMWGYTF.

The V call is TRBV18, the J call TRBJ2-5; no DNA is available, so the TRBD2 call from TCRdb remains unchecked. The CDR3 runs 15 residues. Germline-derived CDR1 and CDR2 are KGHSH and LQKENI. The CDR3 loop is CASSPRLAGQETQYF.

This clonotype is classed as medium-sized by frequency. The chain couples TRBV20-1 to TRBJ2-1; TCRdb reports TRBD2, a call that lacks DNA to check it against. The CDR3 contains 16 residues. Germline-derived CDR1 and CDR2 are DFQATT and SNEGSKA (reference sequence). This chain's CDR3 is CSAGLPKKWNYNEQFF.

This rearrangement joins TRBV27 to TRBJ1-6; TCRdb reports TRBD1, a call that lacks DNA to check it against. The length of the CDR3 is 15 residues. Germline loops: CDR1 MNHEY, CDR2 SMNVEV (reference sequence). CDR3 residues: CASSLTGASNSPLHF.

The gene calls are TRBV20-1 and TRBJ1-6; absent DNA, TCRdb's TRBD1 call cannot be checked. The germline V gene has CDR1 DFQATT and CDR2 SNEGSKA (reference sequence). This CDR3 has 16 amino acids. CDR3 loop: CSARAQDRGYNSPLHF.

The rearrangement joins TRBV7-2 to TRBJ2-1. The CDR3 covers 13 residues. Germline lookup yields CDR1 SGHTA and CDR2 FQGNSA. This CDR3 reads CASSRNAYNEQFF.

The rearrangement links TRBV20-1 to TRBJ2-1; TCRdb lists TRBD1, though no DNA is available to test this call. The length of the CDR3 is 12 residues. Germline V gene lookup returns CDR1 DFQATT and CDR2 SNEGSKA (reference sequence). This chain's CDR3 is CSATGQGDEQFF.